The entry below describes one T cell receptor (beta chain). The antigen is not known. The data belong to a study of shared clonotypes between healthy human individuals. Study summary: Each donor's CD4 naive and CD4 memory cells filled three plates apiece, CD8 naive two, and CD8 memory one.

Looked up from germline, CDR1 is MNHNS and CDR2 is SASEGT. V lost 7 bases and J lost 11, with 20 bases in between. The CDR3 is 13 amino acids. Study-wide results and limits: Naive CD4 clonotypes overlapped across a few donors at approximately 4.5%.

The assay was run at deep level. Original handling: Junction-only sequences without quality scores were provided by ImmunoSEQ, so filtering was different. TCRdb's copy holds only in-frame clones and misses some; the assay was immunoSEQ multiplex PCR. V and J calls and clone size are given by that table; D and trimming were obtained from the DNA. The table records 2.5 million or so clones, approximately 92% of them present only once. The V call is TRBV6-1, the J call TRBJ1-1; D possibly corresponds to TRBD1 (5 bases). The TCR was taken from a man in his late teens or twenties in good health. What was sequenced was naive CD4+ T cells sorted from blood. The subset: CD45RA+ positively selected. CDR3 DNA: TGTGCCAGCACTCCCGGTGGGGGTCTAATCGCTTTCTTT. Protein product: CASTPGGGLIAFF.